Listed below are T cell receptor beta chains from one sample, sequenced in a study of shared clonotypes between healthy human individuals. Sequencing was performed with immunoSEQ multiplex PCR; in TCRdb, only in-frame clones are kept and a portion is missing. The profile shows roughly 2.2 million clones, 93% of them singletons. What was sequenced was naive CD4+ T cells from PBMCs. These receptors were taken from a man younger than 30 in good health. Some clones in this sample may be carry-over from other donors' samples. Each CDR3 is given with its conserved first and last residue. D genes are given only for firm matches. Size is stated for part of the rows, as once, few or many counts, or as a class when the clone is expanded.

TRBD1 - 13 TRBJ2-7 TRBV29-1 CSVGPGGPYEQYF TGCAGCGTTGGTCCAGGGGGCCCCTACGAGCAGTACTTC
TRBD2 once 15 TRBJ2-3 TRBV7-3 CASSSSGNLADTQYF TGTGCCAGCAGCTCTAGCGGTAACCTGGCAGATACGCAGTATTTT
- - 15 TRBJ2-3 TRBV4-3 CASSQEVFSTDTQYF TGCGCCAGCAGCCAAGAAGTGTTTAGCACAGATACGCAGTATTTT
- - 13 TRBJ2-1 TRBV11-1 CASSLGRYNEQFF TGTGCCAGCAGCTTAGGCCGGTACAATGAGCAGTTCTTC
TRBD1 - 13 TRBJ2-7 TRBV11-2 CASTLGGGYEQYF TGTGCCAGCACCCTAGGGGGCGGCTACGAGCAGTACTTC
- - 12 TRBJ2-7 TRBV21-1 CASSKGEDEQYF TGTGCCAGCAGCAAAGGGGAGGACGAGCAGTACTTC
TRBD2 once 14 TRBJ2-1 TRBV5-1 CASSLGGGYNEQFF TGCGCCAGCAGCTTGGGCGGGGGCTACAATGAGCAGTTCTTC
- - 12 TRBJ2-1 TRBV7-2 CASSLGFREQFF TGTGCCAGCAGCTTAGGGTTTAGGGAGCAGTTCTTC
TRBD2 - 15 TRBJ2-7 TRBV7-2 CASSLMTSIPNEQYF TGTGCCAGCAGCTTAATGACTAGCATCCCTAACGAGCAGTACTTC
- - 15 TRBJ2-7 TRBV4-2 CASSPGPGLAYEQYF TGTGCCAGCAGCCCGGGTCCGGGACTCGCCTACGAGCAGTACTTC
TRBD1 - 12 TRBJ2-7 TRBV27 CASSDRAYEQYF TGTGCCAGCAGCGACAGGGCCTACGAGCAGTACTTC
TRBD1 - 21 TRBJ2-2 TRBV12-5 CASGLVIPSDRVYLNTGELFF TGTGCTAGTGGTTTGGTAATTCCCTCAGACAGGGTCTATTTGAACACCGGGGAGCTGTTTTTT
TRBD1 - 18 TRBJ1-5 TRBV7-9 CASSYVRGSAYSNQPQHF TGTGCCAGCAGCTACGTCAGGGGGTCGGCCTATAGCAATCAGCCCCAGCATTTT
- once 18 TRBJ2-1 TRBV7-9 CASSLRRGSGPPGHEQFF TGTGCCAGCAGCTTACGGCGGGGTAGCGGCCCCCCTGGCCATGAGCAGTTCTTC
TRBD1 - 14 TRBJ1-2 TRBV5-1 CASSPGQGSYGYTF TGCGCCAGCAGCCCTGGACAGGGCAGCTATGGCTACACCTTC
TRBD1 few 15 TRBJ1-5 TRBV27 CASSPYRQGNQPQHF TGTGCCAGCAGTCCCTATCGACAGGGGAACCAGCCCCAGCATTTT
- - 15 TRBJ1-1 TRBV5-1 CASSTLPTGNTEAFF TGCGCCAGCAGCACACTACCAACAGGGAACACTGAAGCTTTCTTT
- - 13 TRBJ1-5 TRBV6-5 CASSTRTDQPQHF TGTGCCAGCAGTACCCGGACCGATCAGCCCCAGCATTTT
- once 14 TRBJ1-6 TRBV6-5 CASSPIRQNSPLHF TGTGCCAGCAGCCCTATCCGACAGAATTCACCCCTCCACTTT
- - 15 TRBJ2-1 TRBV4-1 CASSQGPALGNEQFF TGCGCCAGCAGCCAAGGACCCGCCTTAGGCAATGAGCAGTTCTTC
TRBD1 - 15 TRBJ1-2 TRBV27 CASSLWSGGEHGYTF TGTGCCAGCAGTTTATGGTCAGGGGGGGAACATGGCTACACCTTC
TRBD2 - 15 TRBJ2-7 TRBV5-6 CASSPSSGRGYEQYF TGTGCCAGCAGCCCCAGTAGCGGGAGGGGCTACGAGCAGTACTTC
- - 14 TRBJ1-1 TRBV5-5 CASSFWDQNTEAFF TGTGCCAGCAGCTTTTGGGACCAGAACACTGAAGCTTTCTTT
TRBD2 - 16 TRBJ2-3 TRBV7-6 CASSLFQGGDRDTQYF TGTGCCAGCAGCTTGTTTCAGGGAGGGGATCGGGATACGCAGTATTTT
- once 13 TRBJ2-1 TRBV9 CASSGSSYNEQFF TGTGCCAGCAGCGGTAGTTCCTACAATGAGCAGTTCTTC
TRBD2 - 14 TRBJ2-7 TRBV2 CASSRIAGEAKQYF TGTGCCAGCAGCCGGATAGCGGGAGAGGCCAAGCAGTACTTC
- - 16 TRBJ2-4 TRBV27 CASSFLRDLSKNIQYF TGTGCCAGCAGTTTCCTCCGGGACTTGAGCAAAAACATTCAGTACTTC
- - 15 TRBJ1-5 TRBV5-1 CASSPGPSSNQPQHF TGCGCCAGCAGCCCGGGACCCTCGAGCAATCAGCCCCAGCATTTT
- - 12 TRBJ1-1 TRBV2 CASNLRDTEAFF TGTGCCAGCAACCTCAGGGACACTGAAGCTTTCTTT
- - 17 TRBJ1-5 TRBV23-1 CASSQSKEVLSNQPQHF TGCGCCAGCAGTCAATCGAAAGAAGTCCTGAGCAATCAGCCCCAGCATTTT
- - 11 TRBJ1-2 TRBV29-1 CSVAANYGYTF TGCAGCGTTGCAGCTAACTATGGCTACACCTTC
- - 13 TRBJ1-4 TRBV27 CASSAHRNEKLFF TGTGCCAGCAGTGCGCATCGTAATGAAAAACTGTTTTTT
- - 15 TRBJ2-3 TRBV6-1 CASSGGYRSTDTQYF TGTGCCAGCAGTGGGGGTTACCGTAGCACAGATACGCAGTATTTT
TRBD1 - 13 TRBJ2-2 TRBV5-1 CASRQGSTGELFF TGCGCCAGCCGACAGGGGAGCACCGGGGAGCTGTTTTTT
- - 16 TRBJ2-6 TRBV9 CASSKRVPSGANVLTF TGTGCCAGCAGCAAACGAGTTCCATCTGGGGCCAACGTCCTGACTTTC
- - 15 TRBJ1-1 TRBV27 CASSLWSPLNTEAFF TGTGCCAGCAGTTTATGGTCGCCGTTGAACACTGAAGCTTTCTTT
TRBD1 - 15 TRBJ1-1 TRBV7-2 CASSSRDRGPLGAFF TGTGCCAGCAGCAGCCGGGACAGGGGACCCCTGGGCGCTTTCTTT
- once 15 TRBJ1-3 TRBV7-3 CASSLVHFSGNTIYF TGTGCCAGCAGCTTAGTACATTTCTCTGGAAACACCATATATTTT
TRBD1 - 15 TRBJ2-4 TRBV6-5 CASSSPGQAKNIQYF TGTGCCAGCAGTTCCCCGGGACAGGCCAAAAACATTCAGTACTTC
TRBD1 - 15 TRBJ1-1 TRBV15 CATSRRQGWDTEAFF TGTGCCACCAGCAGAAGACAGGGCTGGGACACTGAAGCTTTCTTT
TRBD2 - 16 TRBJ2-5 TRBV4-2 CASSKWRTSGKETQYF TGTGCCAGCAGCAAATGGAGGACTAGCGGAAAAGAGACCCAGTACTTC
- - 14 TRBJ1-1 TRBV7-2 CASSLAPETAEAFF TGTGCCAGCAGCTTAGCCCCCGAGACCGCTGAAGCTTTCTTT
- - 15 TRBJ1-3 TRBV9 CASSVARTSGNTIYF TGTGCCAGCAGCGTAGCCAGGACCTCTGGAAACACCATATATTTT
- - 14 TRBJ1-2 TRBV19 CASSISRGTAGYTF TGTGCCAGTAGTATAAGTCGAGGGACGGCTGGCTACACCTTC